The clone carrying this TCR beta chain was observed a handful of times. Synthesis of TCR cDNA relied on 5'RACE template switching, which attached a universal primer site and UMIs. A single record per CDR3 protein comes from TCRdb applying MiXCR to the 5' RACE reads. Found here are roughly 56,000 distinct CDR3 sequences, about 5.6% of them singletons; the top ten hold around a third. The data were obtained in a study of T cells after yellow fever vaccination. Study-wide context: It was with CD3, CD45RA, CCR7 and CD95 that the EM, EMRA, CM and Tscm memory subsets were sorted. Study results and limitations: The CD4 compartment and the CD8 compartment contained a small share of clonotypes in common.

The CDR3 has 15 amino acids. V shed 1 base and J 3 bases; nucleotides not matched to a gene: 5. Germline assignment: CDR1 SEHNR and CDR2 FQNEAQ (reference sequence). The sample in question was PBMCs, either bulk or a sorted T-cell subset (CD4+, CD8+, memory, or dextramer-sorted; not recorded which), obtained on the day of the yellow fever booster vaccination. This sequence was found in a man between 18 and 35 years old who received the YFV17D yellow fever vaccine. This chain joins TRBV7-9 and TRBJ2-7; 8 bases map to TRBD1. CDR3 in amino acids: CASSLGGQGHYEQYF. For the CDR3, the DNA is TGTGCCAGCAGCTTAGGAGGACAGGGCCACTACGAGCAGTACTTC.